A single sample is the source of the 29 T cell receptor beta chains below, sequenced in a study of PD-1 blockade in classical Hodgkin lymphoma. Exposure to brentuximab vedotin varied, and each patient had relapsed following autologous stem cell transplantation. Magnetic negative selection served to purify CD4+ T cells out of PBMCs that had been thawed. TCRdb's copy holds only in-frame clones and misses some; the assay was immunoSEQ multiplex PCR. The data hold about 12,000 clones, with roughly 84% observed a single time. This specimen was CD4+ T cells from blood, taken at baseline. Receptors originate from a human donor with classical Hodgkin lymphoma.

J is TRBJ2-7 and V is TRBV2; perhaps TRBD1 as D (5 bases). The CDR3 extends over 15 amino acids. Trimming shortened V by 8 bases and J by 1 base, and 18 bases separated the two germline ends. Germline CDR1 reads SNHLY; CDR2 reads FYNNEI. Here the CDR3 reads CASRRQIRLSYEQYF. The DNA for the CDR3 is TGTGCCAGCCGGCGACAGATCCGACTTTCCTACGAGCAGTACTTC.

The chain employs TRBV10-1 and TRBJ2-2, with a tentative D call TRBD2 (6 bases). The CDR3 consists of 14 residues. Germline-derived CDR1 and CDR2 are WNHNN and SYGVQD (reference sequence). The V gene lost 6 bases and the J gene lost 5 bases, with 13 bases spanning the gap. This chain's CDR3 is CASSPLLATGELFF. CDR3 bases: TGCGCCAGCAGCCCCCTCCTAGCGACCGGGGAGCTGTTTTTT.

The gene calls are TRBV4-1 and TRBJ1-6, with a weak D call TRBD1 (5 bases). Trimming removed 8 bases from V and 4 bases from J, with 18 bases in between. This CDR3 is 16 amino acids long. Germline V gene lookup returns CDR1 MGHRA and CDR2 YSYEKL. In DNA form, the CDR3 reads TGCGCCAGCGGGCAATCGGGGGGGGAATATAATTCACCCCTCCACTTT. This gives the protein CASGQSGGEYNSPLHF.

This clone was detected only a few times. The V call is TRBV7-9, the J call TRBJ1-2; 8 positions agree with TRBD1. The germline CDR1 and CDR2 sequences are SEHNR and FQNEAQ (reference sequence). The CDR3 contains 13 residues. Germline trimming cut 5 bases from V and 5 bases from J; bases unmatched to any gene: 4. In DNA, the CDR3 is TGTGCCAGCAGCCGCAGGGGGCTTTATGGCTACACCTTC. Amino acids: CASSRRGLYGYTF.

The chain combines TRBV27 with TRBJ2-3; D possibly corresponds to TRBD2 (5 bases). V gave up 3 bases and J gave up 2 bases, with 12 bases separating them. This CDR3 contains 15 residues. CDR1 is MNHEY, CDR2 SMNVEV, per germline (reference sequence). CDR3 protein: CASSFRRGHTDTQYF. The CDR3 region has the DNA TGTGCCAGCAGTTTTAGACGGGGTCACACAGATACGCAGTATTTT.

This rearrangement joins TRBV7-9 to TRBJ2-6; 11 bases match TRBD1. The CDR3 loop spans 18 amino acids. After removal of 2 bases from V and 2 bases from J, the junction contained 5 bases not matched to a gene. Germline V CDR1 and CDR2: SEHNR, FQNEAQ (reference sequence). The CDR3 nucleotides are TGTGCCAGCAGCTTAAGTAGGGGACAGGGGGCTGGGGCCAACGTCCTGACTTTC. Its translation: CASSLSRGQGAGANVLTF.

CDR3 DNA: TGTGCCAGCAGTGAAGCGCCAGATCCAGAGCAGTACTTC. Translating it yields CASSEAPDPEQYF. This rearrangement joins TRBV2 to TRBJ2-7; no reliable D call. Trimming removed 0 bases from V and 7 bases from J, with 10 bases in between. Germline CDR1 is SNHLY and CDR2 is FYNNEI. The CDR3 loop spans 13 amino acids.

The chain recombines TRBV7-2 with TRBJ2-5, with D tentatively TRBD1 (5 bases). CDR3 size: 14 residues. The V gene's germline CDR1 is SGHTA and CDR2 FQGNSA. V dropped 1 base and J dropped 0 bases, with 6 bases sitting between them. In nucleotides, the CDR3 is TGTGCCAGCAGCTTAGGACAGAACCAAGAGACCCAGTACTTC. It is translated as CASSLGQNQETQYF. The full variable domain, its missing parts supplied by reference TRBV7-2 and TRBJ2-5, is GAGVSQSPSNKVTEKGKDVELRCDPISGHTALYWYRQSLGQGLEFLIYFQGNSAPDKSGLPSDRFSAERTGGSVSTLTIQRTQQEDSAVYLCASSLGQNQETQYFGPGTRLLVL.

The rearrangement uses TRBV27 and TRBJ2-5; D might be TRBD2 (6 bases). The CDR3 consists of 15 residues. Germline V gene sequence: CDR1 MNHEY, CDR2 SMNVEV (reference sequence). The V gene lost 5 bases and the J gene lost 7 bases, with 20 bases spanning the gap. The CDR3 DNA reads as TGTGCCAGCAGTCAAACGTCGGAGGGGACGGGGACCCAGTACTTC. It encodes CASSQTSEGTGTQYF.

The chain is built from TRBV10-1 and TRBJ2-2; 10 bases align to TRBD2. CDR1 and CDR2 (germline): WNHNN, SYGVQD (reference sequence). The CDR3 extends over 14 amino acids. V lost 6 bases and J lost 6; bases outside the gene matches: 4. Here the CDR3 DNA reads TGCGCCAGCAGAGCGGGGGGGGCATCCGGGGAGCTGTTTTTT. It is translated as CASRAGGASGELFF.

The chain is built from TRBV19 and TRBJ2-3; the match to TRBD1 covers 7 bases. CDR3 length equals 13 residues. Germline V gives CDR1 LNHDA, CDR2 SQIVND (reference sequence). J lost 8 bases, V lost 5 bases, and 7 bases had no gene match. DNA for the CDR3: TGTGCCAGTAGTCCTAGGGACAGATCTACGCAGTATTTT. Its translation: CASSPRDRSTQYF.

V usage is TRBV28 and J usage is TRBJ1-3; D unresolved. There are 18 residues in the CDR3. Germline CDR1 is MDHEN and CDR2 is SYDVKM. V lost 3 bases, J lost 5 bases, and 23 bases lay in between. CDR3 in DNA: TGTGCCAGCAGTTTGCCCCGGGGAACCCCTCGATTACGAAACACCATATATTTT. This translates into CASSLPRGTPRLRNTIYF.

The chain carries TRBV6-1 and TRBJ2-5; possibly TRBD1 for D (5 bases). The J call may be faulty, since TRBJ2-7 better matches the DNA end. The germline V gene encodes CDR1 MNHNS and CDR2 SASEGT. CDR3 length: 14 amino acids. The CDR3 spells CASSEVAGNYEQYF. CDR3 nucleotide sequence: TGTGCCAGCAGTGAGGTCGCAGGGAACTACGAGCAGTACTTC.

The chain uses TRBV27 and TRBJ1-5, with D possibly TRBD1 on 5 matching bases. V was shortened by 5 bases and J by 6 bases, with 11 bases between the two germline ends. Germline loops: CDR1 MNHEY, CDR2 SMNVEV (reference sequence). The CDR3 extends over 13 amino acids. Here the CDR3 reads CASSKIQGQPQHF. CDR3 sequence (DNA): TGTGCCAGCAGTAAAATCCAGGGTCAGCCCCAGCATTTT.

Points on this clone: Its ends do not fully match the called genes, so a read error is possible. This chain connects TRBV7-8 to TRBJ2-7; 7 positions match TRBD1. Germline CDR1 SGHVS, CDR2 FQNEAQ. The CDR3 has 15 amino acids. This CDR3 reads CANSSSRDRFYEQYF. The CDR3 DNA reads TGTGCCAACAGCTCCAGCCGGGACAGATTCTACGAGCAGTACTTC.

The V and J genes are TRBV7-9 and TRBJ2-3, with 11 bases aligning to TRBD2. After removal of 3 bases from V and 1 base from J, the junction contained 0 bases not matched to a gene. The CDR3 has 15 amino acids. Germline V CDR1 and CDR2: SEHNR, FQNEAQ (reference sequence). CDR3 sequence reads: CASSFSGGGTDTQYF. The CDR3, as DNA: TGTGCCAGCAGCTTTAGCGGGGGGGGCACAGATACGCAGTATTTT.

The CDR3 sequence: CASSTRRSTNEKLFF. CDR3 bases: TGTGCCAGCAGTACCCGGAGGAGTACTAATGAAAAACTGTTTTTT. The chain combines TRBV6-1 with TRBJ1-4, with unresolved D. Germline CDR1 is MNHNS and CDR2 is SASEGT. The CDR3 is 15 residues long. V lost 5 bases, J lost 2 bases, and 12 bases lay in between.

The table lists this clone with a count of one. The V and J genes are TRBV18 and TRBJ2-3; D tentatively fits TRBD1 or TRBD2 (7 bases each). The length of the CDR3 is 15 residues. Germline CDR1 KGHSH, CDR2 LQKENI. V lost 1 base, J lost 3 bases, and 11 bases lay in between. CDR3 sequence: CASSPLRGGTDTQYF. CDR3 sequence (DNA): TGTGCCAGCTCACCACTCAGGGGGGGTACAGATACGCAGTATTTT.

This clone came up a few times. V usage is TRBV7-2 and J usage is TRBJ1-4, with unresolved D. From germline, CDR1 is SGHTA and CDR2 FQGNSA. There are 14 residues in the CDR3. Trimming removed 2 bases at V and 4 bases at J, with 8 bases between. This chain's CDR3 is CASSLFGVNEKLFF. The CDR3 DNA is TGTGCCAGCAGCTTATTTGGGGTTAATGAAAAACTGTTTTTT.

The chain is built from TRBV5-6 and TRBJ2-7, with TRBD1 identical over 8 bases. CDR3 size: 14 residues. After removal of 0 bases from V and 4 bases from J, the junction contained 3 bases not matched to a gene. Germline loops: CDR1 SGHDT, CDR2 YYEEEE. CDR3 residues: CASSLGGTGYEQYF. For the CDR3, the DNA is TGTGCCAGCAGCTTGGGCGGGACAGGATACGAGCAGTACTTC.

This chain joins TRBV9 and TRBJ1-2, with D maybe TRBD1 (5 bases). The CDR3 sequence is 16 residues long. CDR1 is SGDLS, CDR2 YYNGEE, per germline. The V end lost 3 bases, the J end lost 4 bases, and 19 bases lay between the germline ends. CDR3: CASSETRDGPTYGYTF. The CDR3 nucleotides are TGTGCCAGCAGCGAAACTAGGGACGGACCTACCTATGGCTACACCTTC.

The J gene is TRBJ2-7, the V gene TRBV30; possibly TRBD2 for D (5 bases). CDR1 is GTSNPN, CDR2 SVGIG, per germline (reference sequence). The CDR3 is 13 residues long. Trimming took 3 bases from V and 3 from J, leaving 12 bases between them. The CDR3 sequence: CAWRANGDYEQYF. CDR3 nucleotides: TGTGCCTGGAGGGCAAACGGGGACTACGAGCAGTACTTC.

The chain links TRBV6-5 to TRBJ1-5; D is unclear. Trimming took off 6 bases at V and 6 bases at J, with 12 bases between the two ends. The germline V gene has CDR1 MNHEY and CDR2 SVGAGI. The CDR3 sequence is 13 residues long. The CDR3 coding sequence is TGTGCCAGCAGGTCAGCAGGAACTCAGCCCCAGCATTTT. As protein: CASRSAGTQPQHF.

This clone came up a few times. The chain carries TRBV30 and TRBJ1-2; 10 bases line up with TRBD1. V was clipped by 2 bases and J by 4 bases; unmatched bases: 4. This CDR3 has 14 amino acids. The germline V gene has CDR1 GTSNPN and CDR2 SVGIG (reference sequence). Written as DNA, the CDR3 is TGTGCCTGGAGTTGGGACAGGGGTGCCTATGGCTACACCTTC. Translated: CAWSWDRGAYGYTF.

This clone was seen only a few times. V usage is TRBV19 and J usage is TRBJ1-5, with 9 bases that match TRBD1. The CDR3 runs to 15 residues. V lost 5 bases, J lost 3 bases, and 5 bases stayed unmatched. The germline V gene encodes CDR1 LNHDA and CDR2 SQIVND (reference sequence). As DNA, the CDR3 is TGTGCCAGTAGTCCGAGGACAGGGGTCAATCAGCCCCAGCATTTT. Its translation: CASSPRTGVNQPQHF.

CDR3 region: CASSLGPSSGNTIYF. The CDR3 region has the DNA TGTGCCAGCAGTTTGGGGCCCTCCTCTGGAAACACCATATATTTT. V gene TRBV28 combines with J gene TRBJ1-3; perhaps TRBD1 as D (5 bases). The CDR3 length is 15 residues. Germline lookup yields CDR1 MDHEN and CDR2 SYDVKM. The V and J ends lost 3 bases and 0 bases respectively, with 9 bases between them.

The V and J genes are TRBV29-1 and TRBJ2-7; 12 nucleotides agree with TRBD2. Trimming cost V 7 bases and J 4 bases; bases outside gene matches: 11. The CDR3 is 15 amino acids. Germline V lookup: CDR1 SQVTM, CDR2 ANQGSEA. The CDR3 sequence is CSARTSGTAGYEQYF. In DNA, the CDR3 is TGCAGCGCCCGGACTAGCGGGACCGCCGGTTACGAGCAGTACTTC.

This clone has only a few counts. The chain joins TRBV21-1 to TRBJ2-7; the DNA was not compared with TRBD1, the D call given in the table. TRBV21-1 is a documented pseudogene. The CDR3 sequence is 13 residues long. The CDR3 bases are TGTGCCAGCAGTCGGGACAGGGGTAACGAGCAGTACTTC. Residues: CASSRDRGNEQYF.

The genes are TRBV5-1 and TRBJ2-1; weak D call: TRBD1 (6 bases). V was trimmed by 0 bases and J by 6 bases, leaving 7 bases between them. The CDR3 runs to 13 residues. From germline, CDR1 is SGHRS and CDR2 YFSETQ. The CDR3 bases are TGCGCCAGCAGCTTGGGACAGGTCAATGAGCAGTTCTTC. Its translation: CASSLGQVNEQFF.